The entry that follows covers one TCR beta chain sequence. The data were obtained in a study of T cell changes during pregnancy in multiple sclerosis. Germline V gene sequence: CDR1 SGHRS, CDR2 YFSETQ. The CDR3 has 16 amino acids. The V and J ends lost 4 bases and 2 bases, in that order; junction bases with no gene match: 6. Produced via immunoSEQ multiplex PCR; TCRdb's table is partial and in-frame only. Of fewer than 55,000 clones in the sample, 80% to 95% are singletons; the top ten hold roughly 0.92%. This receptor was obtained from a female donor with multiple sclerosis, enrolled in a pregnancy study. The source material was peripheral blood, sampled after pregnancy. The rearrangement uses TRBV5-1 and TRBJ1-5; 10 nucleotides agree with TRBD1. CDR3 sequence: CASSLGTGVGNQPQHF. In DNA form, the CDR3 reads TGCGCCAGCAGCCTAGGGACAGGGGTGGGCAATCAGCCCCAGCATTTT. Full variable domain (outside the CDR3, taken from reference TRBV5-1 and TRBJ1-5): KAGVTQTPRYLIKTRGQQVTLSCSPISGHRSVSWYQQTPGQGLQFLFEYFSETQRNKGNFPGRFSGRQFSNSRSEMNVSTLELGDSALYLCASSLGTGVGNQPQHFGDGTRLSIL.